The 28 T cell receptor beta chains listed next were all sequenced from one sample in a study of Graves' ophthalmopathy and Graves' hyperthyroidism. Amplification targeted the TCR beta CDR3 regions, with RNA transcripts as the source material. Amplification began with first-round RT-PCR using HTBI primers, then second-round multiplex PCR was performed. In TCRdb, the multiplex PCR reads were re-called with MiXCR into one record per CDR3 protein. The sample lists 500,000 to 700,000 distinct CDR3 sequences; about 35% were seen once. Sequenced: peripheral blood or thyroid tissue (not recorded which). Every receptor here comes from an adult man with Graves' hyperthyroidism.

The gene calls are TRBV9 and TRBJ1-2; tentatively, D is TRBD1 (6 bases). The V gene lost 0 bases and the J gene lost 6 bases, with 15 bases spanning the gap. CDR3 length: 15 residues. Germline V gives CDR1 SGDLS, CDR2 YYNGEE. The CDR3 DNA follows: TGTGCCAGCAGCGTAGGAGGGGGGGACTATAATGGCTACACCTTC. Its protein is CASSVGGGDYNGYTF.

In its sample, this clonotype was seen once. This rearrangement joins TRBV20-1 to TRBJ2-7, with no clear D. V lost 2 bases and J 0 bases, leaving 11 bases between the germline ends. Germline loops: CDR1 DFQATT, CDR2 SNEGSKA (reference sequence). There are 14 residues in the CDR3. CDR3 nucleotide sequence: TGCAGTGCTAGACGGATCACAGTCTCCTACGAGCAGTACTTC. Encoded protein: CSARRITVSYEQYF.

V usage is TRBV9 and J usage is TRBJ1-3, with a tentative D call TRBD1 (5 bases). The length of the CDR3 is 14 residues. CDR1 and CDR2 from the germline V gene are SGDLS and YYNGEE. Trimming removed 4 bases at V and 6 bases at J, with 14 bases between. The CDR3 is CASSQGRGKNTIYF. The CDR3 region has the DNA TGTGCCAGCAGCCAGGGCAGAGGGAAAAACACCATATATTTT.

With regard to this clonotype: Germline and junction disagree at one end, which may indicate a read error. This chain uses TRBV12-3 or TRBV12-4 with TRBJ1-1; no clear D. CDR3 length equals 13 residues. CDR3 loop: CGSSLAENTEAFF. In nucleotides, the CDR3 is TGTGGCAGCAGTTTAGCAGAAAACACTGAAGCTTTCTTT.

In this sample, this clonotype turned up a few times. The gene calls are TRBV28 and TRBJ1-3; TRBD1 is a possible D gene (6 bases). Deletions cut 5 bases from V and 6 bases from J, with 11 bases between. CDR3 length: 13 residues. The germline V gene encodes CDR1 MDHEN and CDR2 SYDVKM. The CDR3 is CASSQGWANTIYF. The CDR3 coding sequence is TGTGCCAGCAGTCAGGGGTGGGCAAACACCATATATTTT.

This clonotype occurred a few times. This chain connects TRBV29-1 to TRBJ1-1, with TRBD1 matching 7 bases. CDR1 and CDR2 (germline): SQVTM, ANQGSEA. J gave up 4 bases and V 8 bases, and 7 bases lay outside the gene matches. This CDR3 spans 12 amino acids. This chain's CDR3 is CSQRTGSTEAFF. The CDR3 nucleotides read TGCAGCCAAAGGACAGGCAGCACTGAAGCTTTCTTT.

This clonotype was seen repeatedly, ten times or more. This rearrangement joins TRBV7-9 to TRBJ2-5; D may be TRBD2 (5 bases). Germline V gives CDR1 SEHNR, CDR2 FQNEAQ (reference sequence). The CDR3 is made up of 14 amino acids. V was shortened by 8 bases and J by 10 bases, with 23 bases between the two germline ends. The CDR3 loop is CASRSDTGGRIQYF. The CDR3 nucleotides read TGTGCCAGCCGCTCCGACACCGGCGGGCGCATCCAGTACTTC.

The chain links TRBV28 to TRBJ1-1; 11 positions match TRBD1. Germline V gene data show CDR1 as MDHEN and CDR2 as SYDVKM. With 6 bases clipped from V and 6 bases from J, the junction kept 6 bases outside the gene matches. The length of the CDR3 is 14 residues. CDR3 protein: CASSRPDRGPEAFF. CDR3 coding DNA: TGTGCCAGCAGCCGCCCGGACAGGGGGCCTGAAGCTTTCTTT.

The chain employs TRBV12-3 or TRBV12-4 and TRBJ2-2; no reliable D call. V gave up 6 bases and J gave up 5 bases, with 10 bases separating them. The CDR3 is 13 amino acids. This chain's CDR3 is CASSPALTGELFF. CDR3 coding DNA: TGTGCCAGCAGCCCGGCACTAACCGGGGAGCTGTTTTTT.

This clonotype was recorded at least ten times. J is TRBJ2-7 and V is TRBV7-2; D is unresolved. CDR3 length: 15 amino acids. Germline loops: CDR1 SGHTA, CDR2 FQGNSA. The germline V and J ends were trimmed by 1 base and 0 bases, with 10 bases remaining between them. The CDR3 loop reads CASSLGGSVSYEQYF. CDR3 DNA: TGTGCCAGCAGCTTAGGAGGTTCGGTCTCCTACGAGCAGTACTTC.

This clonotype was seen at least ten times. The chain links TRBV5-6 to TRBJ2-7, with TRBD1 matching 8 bases. The germline V gene has CDR1 SGHDT and CDR2 YYEEEE. The CDR3 covers 14 residues. V trimming: 2 bases; J trimming: 6 bases; junction bases outside the gene matches: 7. CDR3 sequence (DNA): TGTGCCAGCAGCTTAGGCAGGGGGCTAACCGAGCAGTACTTC. It is translated as CASSLGRGLTEQYF.

V is TRBV7-9 and J is TRBJ2-7; 7 bases line up with TRBD1. CDR3 length: 15 amino acids. V lost 5 bases, J lost 7 bases, and 14 bases stayed unmatched. Germline loops: CDR1 SEHNR, CDR2 FQNEAQ (reference sequence). CDR3 bases: TGTGCCAGCAGCCCCCGGGACAGTGATTACAATGAGCAGTACTTC. Translation: CASSPRDSDYNEQYF. Supplemented by reference TRBV7-9 and TRBJ2-7, the full variable domain reads DTGVSQNPRHKITKRGQNVTFRCDPISEHNRLYWYRQTLGQGPEFLTYFQNEAQLEKSRLLSDRFSAERPKGSFSTLEIQRTEQGDSAMYLCASSPRDSDYNEQYFGPGTRLTVT.

This clonotype was detected ten times or more. V gene TRBV24-1 combines with J gene TRBJ1-2; D might be TRBD1 (5 bases). CDR3 length: 14 amino acids. V lost 7 bases and J 0 bases, leaving 11 bases between the germline ends. CDR1 KGHDR and CDR2 SFDVKD come from the germline V gene. CDR3 amino acids: CATRAPGPNYGYTF. CDR3 nucleotides: TGTGCCACCAGGGCCCCGGGACCTAACTATGGCTACACCTTC.

This clonotype was seen only once. V is TRBV20-1 and J is TRBJ2-3; the match to TRBD2 covers 9 bases. V lost 3 bases to trimming and J lost 5 bases; unmatched junction nucleotides: 6. CDR3 size: 14 residues. Per the germline V gene, CDR1 is DFQATT and CDR2 is SNEGSKA (reference sequence). The CDR3 reads CSASLRGGRDTQYF. The CDR3 DNA reads as TGCAGTGCTAGTCTGCGGGGGGGCCGAGATACGCAGTATTTT.

This chain uses TRBV24-1 with TRBJ1-4, with D maybe TRBD1 (5 bases). Germline-derived CDR1 and CDR2 are KGHDR and SFDVKD. Trimming cost V 6 bases and J 8 bases, with 12 bases left between them. The CDR3 has 13 amino acids. The CDR3 region has the DNA TGTGCCACCAGTTCAACCCGGGACGAAAAACTGTTTTTT. It translates to CATSSTRDEKLFF.

The chain uses TRBV15 and TRBJ1-1; D gene unclear. CDR3 length: 13 amino acids. The germline V gene encodes CDR1 LNHNV and CDR2 YYDKDF (reference sequence). V dropped 3 bases and J dropped 10 bases, with 15 bases sitting between them. For the CDR3, the DNA is TGTGCCACCAGCAGCTTATACTCAGACCCAGCTTTCTTT. Translation: CATSSLYSDPAFF.

This clonotype was detected ten times or more. This rearrangement joins TRBV20-1 to TRBJ2-7; 7 nucleotides match TRBD1. The V gene end was trimmed by 6 bases and the J gene end by 2 bases; junction bases not matched to a gene: 16. The CDR3 has 16 residues. CDR1 is DFQATT and CDR2 is SNEGSKA in the germline V gene (reference sequence). This CDR3 reads CSAILLLRDRPYEQYF. The CDR3 bases are TGCAGTGCCATATTGTTGTTGAGGGACAGACCCTACGAGCAGTACTTC.

This chain joins TRBV7-3 and TRBJ2-5, with 10 bases lining up with TRBD1. CDR1 SGHTA and CDR2 FQGTGA come from the germline V gene. V lost 6 bases and J lost 2; bases outside the gene matches: 9. CDR3 length: 16 residues. DNA of the CDR3: TGTGCCAGCAGTCAAAGACAGGGGGCTTGGCAAGAGACCCAGTACTTC. Translation gives CASSQRQGAWQETQYF.

A remark on this clonotype: This may be a read error, as it is one base from a much larger clone. The chain joins TRBV7-8 to TRBJ1-5; maybe TRBD1 (6 bases). The CDR3 contains 15 residues. V shed 6 bases and J shed 7 bases, with 19 bases lying between them. The V gene's germline CDR1 is SGHVS and CDR2 FQNEAQ. CDR3 sequence reads: CASRRARDMGQPQHF. CDR3 nucleotides: TGTGCCAGCAGAAGGGCCCGGGACATGGGGCAGCCCCAGCATTTT.

This clonotype was seen repeatedly, ten times or more. The J gene is TRBJ1-6, the V gene TRBV2, with no clear D. The V and J ends lost 4 bases and 10 bases respectively, with 11 bases between them. CDR1 is SNHLY, CDR2 FYNNEI, per germline. The CDR3 runs to 13 residues. CDR3 sequence reads: CASSGGEDSPLHF. For the CDR3, the DNA is TGTGCCAGCAGTGGCGGGGAGGACTCACCCCTCCACTTT.

The chain couples TRBV29-1 to TRBJ2-1, with D perhaps matching TRBD2 (7 bases). The CDR3 consists of 15 residues. The germline gives CDR1 SQVTM, CDR2 ANQGSEA. Trimming removed 3 bases from V and 4 bases from J, with 16 bases in between. The CDR3 DNA sequence: TGCAGCGTTGAGAGGGGGGGACGGAAATACAATGAGCAGTTCTTC. It encodes CSVERGGRKYNEQFF.

This sequence joins TRBV19 and TRBJ1-4, with a tentative D call TRBD1 (5 bases). The CDR3 loop spans 16 amino acids. Germline values: CDR1 LNHDA, CDR2 SQIVND (reference sequence). Trimming pared 3 bases from V and 0 bases from J, leaving 11 bases between. In DNA, the CDR3 is TGTGCCAGTAGTATTTTCAGGGACGCAACTAATGAAAAACTGTTTTTT. This codes for CASSIFRDATNEKLFF.

This clonotype was observed a handful of times. The chain combines TRBV12-3 or TRBV12-4 with TRBJ1-2; D call uncertain. CDR3 length equals 17 residues. The V and J ends lost 1 base and 8 bases respectively, with 23 bases between them. The CDR3 spells CASSLVRGTVGPGGYTF. CDR3 nucleotides: TGTGCCAGCAGTTTAGTTCGAGGAACAGTGGGCCCTGGCGGCTACACCTTC.

This clonotype was seen a few times. This chain connects TRBV7-9 to TRBJ2-7, with D unresolved. The end of the DNA fits TRBJ2-4 better, so the J call may be wrong. CDR1 is SEHNR and CDR2 is FQNEAQ in the germline V gene (reference sequence). The CDR3 consists of 12 residues. In DNA form, the CDR3 reads TGTGCCAGCAGCTTGGGCGAGGACATTCAGTACTTC. Protein: CASSLGEDIQYF.

This clonotype has only a few counts. The rearrangement joins TRBV7-6 to TRBJ2-3, with 7 bases that match TRBD1. Germline trimming cut 4 bases from V and 2 bases from J; bases unmatched to any gene: 9. Per germline, CDR1 SGHVS and CDR2 FNYEAQ. The CDR3 length is 16 residues. CDR3 residues: CASSSGMDRYTDTQYF. The CDR3 DNA is TGTGCCAGCAGCTCCGGAATGGACAGGTACACAGATACGCAGTATTTT.

This clonotype has ten or more counts. The chain has TRBV3-1 and TRBJ1-6; D gene uncertain. This CDR3 has 11 residues. Trimming left V 2 bases short and J 16 bases short, with 9 bases between. Germline V gene lookup returns CDR1 LGHDT and CDR2 YNNKEL (reference sequence). The CDR3 spells CASSQTAALHF. DNA of the CDR3: TGTGCCAGCAGCCAAACCGCAGCGCTCCACTTT.

The V gene is TRBV19, the J gene TRBJ1-5; no clear D gene. Per germline, CDR1 LNHDA and CDR2 SQIVND (reference sequence). CDR3 length: 15 residues. V was trimmed by 11 bases and J by 4 bases, leaving 21 bases between them. CDR3 region: CACMEKGLGNQPQHF. CDR3 DNA sequence: TGTGCCTGTATGGAAAAGGGTCTCGGGAATCAGCCCCAGCATTTT.

This clonotype was observed many times. The V gene is TRBV5-1, the J gene TRBJ2-2, with no clear D. Trimming removed 6 bases at V and 4 bases at J, with 10 bases between. Looked up from germline, CDR1 is SGHRS and CDR2 is YFSETQ. The CDR3 has 13 amino acids. The CDR3 spells CASNARGTGELFF. The CDR3 region has the DNA TGCGCCAGCAACGCGAGAGGCACCGGGGAGCTGTTTTTT.